What follows are 7 T cell receptor beta chains derived from one specimen sequenced in a study of molecular identifiers for immune sequencing clone quantification (dated by TCRdb to 2017 to 2018). Libraries were built with PCR. Reads for this sample came from an Illumina HiSeq 4000. TCRdb reworked the public reads: Q25 trimming with fastp, MiXCR clone assembly, productive beta chains retained. Rows are unified per CDR3 protein, each entry keeping the most common DNA and genes. This sample holds 600,000 to 650,000 distinct CDR3 sequences; just under 20% were observed only once. Of the sample, under 0.95% falls within the top ten clones. The sequencing input was naive CD8+ T cells from blood, with Jurkat cell RNA spiked in. The sample's cell subset or site, from its label and the paper: FACS-sorted CD8+CD4-CCR7+CD45RA+ naive T cells. These receptors all stem from a human donor in good health. Some libraries in this study had Jurkat cell RNA spiked in.

This clonotype was counted at least ten times. This rearrangement joins TRBV7-9 to TRBJ1-1, with D possibly TRBD1 on 5 matching bases. The germline gives CDR1 SEHNR, CDR2 FQNEAQ (reference sequence). The CDR3 has 11 residues. V lost 1 base to trimming and J lost 8 bases, with 5 bases between them. CDR3 in amino acids: CASSLGDEAFF. DNA of the CDR3: TGTGCCAGCAGCTTAGGGGACGAAGCTTTCTTT. Full variable domain (remainder filled in from reference TRBV7-9 and TRBJ1-1): DTGVSQNPRHKITKRGQNVTFRCDPISEHNRLYWYRQTLGQGPEFLTYFQNEAQLEKSRLLSDRFSAERPKGSFSTLEIQRTEQGDSAMYLCASSLGDEAFFGQGTRLTVV.

This clonotype was counted many times. The chain is built from TRBV12-3 or TRBV12-4 and TRBJ2-7; D unclear. Trimming left V 3 bases short and J 5 bases short, with 14 bases between. The CDR3 extends over 14 amino acids. The CDR3 coding sequence is TGTGCCAGCAGTTTTTCCTTATCACAGCACGAGCAGTACTTC. It codes for CASSFSLSQHEQYF.

This clonotype was counted many times. This chain connects TRBV7-2 to TRBJ2-1, with D uncertain. V was cut by 2 bases and J by 6 bases, with 11 bases left in between. Germline V gives CDR1 SGHTA, CDR2 FQGNSA. This CDR3 contains 14 residues. The CDR3 DNA follows: TGTGCCAGCAGCTTATTCGACAACTTCAATGAGCAGTTCTTC. Residues: CASSLFDNFNEQFF. Complete variable domain (other parts from reference TRBV7-2 and TRBJ2-1): GAGVSQSPSNKVTEKGKDVELRCDPISGHTALYWYRQSLGQGLEFLIYFQGNSAPDKSGLPSDRFSAERTGGSVSTLTIQRTQQEDSAVYLCASSLFDNFNEQFFGPGTRLTVL.

About this clonotype: This sequence may be a read error, since a much larger clone differs from it by one base. A read error is likely, as this CDR3 ends without the conserved phenylalanine or tryptophan. This rearrangement joins TRBV9 to TRBJ1-4; tentative D call: TRBD1 (5 bases). Germline V gives CDR1 SGDLS, CDR2 YYNGEE. This CDR3 spans 15 amino acids. Trimming shortened V by 1 base and J by 8 bases, and 15 bases separated the two germline ends. For the CDR3, the DNA is TGTGCCAGCAGCGTATCCGGGCAGGGTGGCGAAAAACTGTTTGTT. Residues: CASSVSGQGGEKLFV.

This clonotype was detected ten times or more. J is TRBJ1-1 and V is TRBV13; D might be TRBD1 (5 bases). The CDR3 is made up of 15 amino acids. Trimming removed 3 bases at V and 5 bases at J, with 16 bases between. Germline assignment: CDR1 PRHDT and CDR2 FYEKMQ (reference sequence). The CDR3 DNA is TGTGCCAGCAGCTTTACCAGGGTGGTTGGGACTGAAGCTTTCTTT. Translated, it gives CASSFTRVVGTEAFF. Looking up the rest from reference TRBV13 and TRBJ1-1 gives the full variable domain: AAGVIQSPRHLIKEKRETATLKCYPIPRHDTVYWYQQGPGQDPQFLISFYEKMQSDKGSIPDRFSAQQFSDYHSELNMSSLELGDSALYFCASSFTRVVGTEAFFGQGTRLTVV.

A note on this clonotype: A read error is possible here, since a much larger clone lies one base away. The V and J genes are TRBV18 and TRBJ2-7, with TRBD2 matching 8 bases. Germline values: CDR1 KGHSH, CDR2 LQKENI. The CDR3 contains 14 residues. The CDR3 protein is CTSSDGGDYYEQYF. In DNA, the CDR3 is TGTACCAGCTCAGACGGGGGGGACTACTACGAGCAGTACTTC.

In this sample, this clonotype turned up a few times. The rearrangement links TRBV30 to TRBJ2-7; possibly TRBD2 for D (7 bases). Germline V gene lookup returns CDR1 GTSNPN and CDR2 SVGIG (reference sequence). The length of the CDR3 is 13 residues. V gave up 0 bases and J gave up 6 bases, with 12 bases separating them. CDR3 loop: CAWSVGGGTEQYF. DNA of the CDR3: TGTGCCTGGAGTGTTGGGGGGGGCACCGAGCAGTACTTC.